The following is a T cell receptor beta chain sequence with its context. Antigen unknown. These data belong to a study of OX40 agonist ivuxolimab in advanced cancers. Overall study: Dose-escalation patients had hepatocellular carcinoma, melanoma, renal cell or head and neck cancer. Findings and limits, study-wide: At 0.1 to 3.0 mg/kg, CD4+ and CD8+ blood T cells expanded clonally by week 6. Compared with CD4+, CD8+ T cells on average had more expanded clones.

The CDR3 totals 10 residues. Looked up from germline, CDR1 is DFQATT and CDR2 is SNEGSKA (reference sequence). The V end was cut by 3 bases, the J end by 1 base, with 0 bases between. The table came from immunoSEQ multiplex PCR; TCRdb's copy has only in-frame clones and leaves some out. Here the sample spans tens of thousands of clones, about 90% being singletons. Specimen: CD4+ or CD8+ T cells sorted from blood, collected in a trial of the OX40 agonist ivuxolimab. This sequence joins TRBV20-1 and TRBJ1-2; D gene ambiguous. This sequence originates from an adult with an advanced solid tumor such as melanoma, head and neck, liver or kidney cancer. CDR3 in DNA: TGCAGTGCTAGTAACTATGGCTACACCTTC. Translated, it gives CSASNYGYTF.